This T cell receptor beta chain was identified in a study of cytomegalovirus exposure and HLA in healthy donors. 13 Jbeta primers and 60 Vbeta primers were used for the PCR. Clones were sequenced by immunoSEQ multiplex PCR, and TCRdb holds only the in-frame ones, with some missing. The sample contains fewer than 200,000 clones, about 90% of which appear only once. V was cut by 4 bases and J by 2 bases, with 6 bases left in between. From germline, CDR1 is KGHSH and CDR2 LQKENI. The CDR3 is 14 residues long. This TCR derives from a girl in the first two years of life in good health and CMV-seronegative. The sample was PBMCs. V usage is TRBV18 and J usage is TRBJ2-6; tentative D call: TRBD1 (6 bases). The CDR3 nucleotides read TGTGCCAGCTCACAGGGGGCTGGGGCCAACGTCCTGACTTTC. Translated, it gives CASSQGAGANVLTF.